This TCR beta chain was sequenced during a study of CD8 T cells in Susac syndrome. General study points: The study admitted that it had a relatively small number of individuals in its TCR sequencing and HLA analysis.

CD8+ and CD4+ T cells taken from blood had their TCR beta sequenced. TEMRA cells were enriched by FACS, while CD8+ and CD4+ T cells were obtained through a negative isolation that was performed magnetically. The CDR3 runs 16 residues. Germline CDR1 is SGHTA and CDR2 is FQGTGA. V gave up 3 bases and J gave up 0 bases, with 14 bases separating them. After extraction with the RNeasy kit, 0.5 to 1 ug of the RNA was reverse transcribed using random hexamers. The authors amplified TCR beta CDR3 across 54 Vbeta and 13 Jbeta using immunoSEQ multiplex PCR. In TCRdb, the immunoSEQ multiplex PCR reads were re-called with MiXCR into one record per CDR3 protein. The top ten clones hold more than 0.08% of a sample with approximately 150,000 distinct CDR3 sequences, roughly 92% of them seen once. Comments on this clonotype: Its specificity is not known.

The sample comprised CD4+ T cells from PBMCs. The J gene is TRBJ1-1, the V gene TRBV7-3; TRBD1 is a possible D gene (5 bases). The clonotype was recovered from a human donor with multiple sclerosis. In DNA, the CDR3 is TGTGCCAGCAGCTTGACCGGGACGGGTATGAACACTGAAGCTTTCTTT. This codes for CASSLTGTGMNTEAFF.